This entry features one T cell receptor beta chain sequence. The sample is drawn from a study of blood T cell repertoires in COVID-19. Study-wide context: From the United States, Italy and Spain came samples of acute and convalescent COVID-19. PBMCs, B-cell-depleted T cells, or T cells were the source of the cDNA or gDNA that made up the material.

Trimming stripped 2 bases from V and 2 bases from J, with 11 bases between. CDR3 length equals 14 residues. Germline V gene sequence: CDR1 SGHRS, CDR2 YFSETQ. As handled by the study authors: For nucleated cells, counts were estimated from reference gene primer amplification. Generated by immunoSEQ multiplex PCR, the TCRdb table keeps only in-frame clones and is missing some. V and J calls and clone size are given by that table; D and trimming were obtained from the DNA. The sample includes about 49,000 clones, 81% of them seen just once. The genes are TRBV5-1 and TRBJ2-7; D perhaps matches TRBD2 (6 bases). This sequence originates from an elderly woman with COVID-19, enrolled during active disease. Input material: peripheral blood. The CDR3 nucleotides are TGCGCCAGCAGCTTAGGAGGGACTGCCTACGAGCAGTACTTC. As protein: CASSLGGTAYEQYF.